This T cell receptor beta chain was sequenced in a study of blood T cell repertoires in COVID-19. Study background: Acute and convalescent COVID-19 specimens originated in the United States, Italy and Spain. PBMCs, B-cell-depleted T cells, or T cells were the source of the cDNA or gDNA that made up the material.

CDR1 SGHTA and CDR2 FQGTGA come from the germline V gene. This CDR3 has 16 amino acids. V lost 5 bases and J lost 2; bases outside the gene matches: 7. Generated by immunoSEQ multiplex PCR, the TCRdb table keeps only in-frame clones and is missing some. Altogether roughly 250,000 clones are present, about 88% being singletons, with the ten largest covering under 4.5%. The V and J genes are TRBV7-3 and TRBJ2-2; 8 nucleotides agree with TRBD2. The sequenced material came from peripheral blood. This TCR derives from a man aged 60-69 years who had recovered from COVID-19. The CDR3 region has the DNA TGTGCCAGCAGCCCCACGGGGGGGACCAACACCGGGGAGCTGTTTTTT. Encoded protein: CASSPTGGTNTGELFF.